The 28 T cell receptor beta chains below were found in one sample sequenced in a study of graft-versus-host responses after intestinal transplantation. Their specific antigens are unknown. TCRdb keeps only in-frame clones here, not all; method: immunoSEQ multiplex PCR. Of 90,000 to 120,000 clones listed, 80% to 90% are singletons. The sample consisted of unstimulated CD4+ T cells sorted from spleen or lymph node cells, taken before transplant. The receptors derive from a human donor who was the organ donor for an intestinal transplant.

The J gene is TRBJ2-3, the V gene TRBV7-2; TRBD1 is a possible D gene (5 bases). Germline CDR1 is SGHTA and CDR2 is FQGNSA. V lost 5 bases, J lost 0 bases, and 15 bases lay in between. The CDR3 runs 16 residues. The CDR3 DNA sequence: TGTGCCAGCAGCCTCGTCCCAGGGTTGAGCACAGATACGCAGTATTTT. Its protein product is CASSLVPGLSTDTQYF.

V is TRBV6-1 and J is TRBJ2-5; TRBD1 is a possible D gene (5 bases). Germline CDR1 is MNHNS and CDR2 is SASEGT. The CDR3 sequence is 14 residues long. Trimming took 6 bases from V and 0 from J, leaving 11 bases between them. This CDR3 is CASRLDRNQETQYF. Written as DNA, the CDR3 is TGTGCCAGCAGGCTCGACAGAAACCAAGAGACCCAGTACTTC.

Concerning this clone: The junction and the germline gene differ at one end; a read error may be behind it. The chain has TRBV7-7 and TRBJ2-1, with 8 bases that match TRBD1. This CDR3 has 14 residues. Germline CDR1 and CDR2: SSHAT and FNYEAQ (reference sequence). The CDR3 loop is CASSVDRDYNEQFF. The CDR3 DNA reads as TGTGCTAGCAGCGTGGACAGGGACTACAATGAGCAGTTCTTC. The full variable domain, rest sourced from reference TRBV7-7 and TRBJ2-1, is GAGVSQSPRYKVTKRGQDVTLRCDPISSHATLYWYQQALGQGPEFLTYFNYEAQPDKSGLPSDRFSAERPEGSISTLTIQRTEQRDSAMYRCASSVDRDYNEQFFGPGTRLTVL.

V usage is TRBV10-2 and J usage is TRBJ2-6; 10 bases match TRBD1. Germline CDR1 is WSHSY and CDR2 is SAAADI. The CDR3 extends over 18 amino acids. The ends lost 10 bases at V and 0 bases at J; junction bases unmatched: 12. Here the CDR3 DNA reads TGCGCCACCCATGGAAGCGGGACAGGGGACTCTGGGGCCAACGTCCTGACTTTC. Its translation is CATHGSGTGDSGANVLTF.

The chain recombines TRBV18 with TRBJ1-6; 7 positions match TRBD1. CDR1 is KGHSH, CDR2 LQKENI, per germline. This CDR3 has 15 residues. V lost 3 bases and J lost 9; bases outside the gene matches: 8. The CDR3 is CASSPTGNSRSPLHF. Here the CDR3 DNA reads TGTGCCAGCTCACCGACAGGGAACAGTCGTTCACCCCTCCACTTT.

The CDR3 bases are TGTGCCAGCAGCCCACCGGGACTAGCGATAAACAATGAGCAGTTCTTC. Protein: CASSPPGLAINNEQFF. J is TRBJ2-1 and V is TRBV4-2, with 10 bases aligning to TRBD2. Trimming removed 4 bases from V and 5 bases from J; junction bases left unmatched: 8. Germline CDR1 reads LGHNA; CDR2 reads YNFKEQ. This CDR3 contains 16 residues.

V is TRBV10-2 and J is TRBJ2-3; 7 bases map to TRBD2. The CDR3 loop spans 16 amino acids. Germline CDR1 is WSHSY and CDR2 is SAAADI. V lost 4 bases to trimming and J lost 5 bases; unmatched junction nucleotides: 12. DNA of the CDR3: TGCGCCAGCAGTGCGGGTTACCGACTAGCAGGAGATACGCAGTATTTT. Protein sequence: CASSAGYRLAGDTQYF.

The chain is built from TRBV18 and TRBJ1-2, with D possibly being TRBD1 (5 bases). Germline-derived CDR1 and CDR2 are KGHSH and LQKENI. The CDR3 length is 15 residues. Trimming removed 3 bases at V and 6 bases at J, with 17 bases between. The CDR3 reads CASSPPGRVIDGYTF. The CDR3 DNA reads as TGTGCCAGCTCACCCCCGGGCAGGGTAATTGATGGCTACACCTTC.

The chain joins TRBV18 to TRBJ1-5, with 8 bases lining up with TRBD1. The CDR3 runs to 14 residues. The V gene end was trimmed by 4 bases and the J gene end by 4 bases; junction bases not matched to a gene: 3. Germline V gene data show CDR1 as KGHSH and CDR2 as LQKENI. CDR3 nucleotide sequence: TGTGCCAGCTCACTGTACAGGGGGAATCAGCCCCAGCATTTT. Its translation is CASSLYRGNQPQHF.

V gene TRBV29-1 combines with J gene TRBJ2-5, with unresolved D. The CDR3 is made up of 9 amino acids. V shed 4 bases and J shed 4 bases, with 1 base lying between them. Looked up from germline, CDR1 is SQVTM and CDR2 is ANQGSEA. The CDR3 DNA follows: TGCAGCGTTGGAGAGACCCAGTACTTC. Its translation is CSVGETQYF.

The gene calls are TRBV6-1 and TRBJ2-3, with 7 bases matching TRBD1. With V trimmed by 4 bases and J by 4 bases, 5 bases remained unmatched. CDR3 size: 14 residues. CDR1 and CDR2 from the germline V gene are MNHNS and SASEGT. In DNA form, the CDR3 reads TGTGCCAGCAGTGGTAAAGGGGGCGCAGATACGCAGTATTTT. Amino acid sequence: CASSGKGGADTQYF.

The rearrangement links TRBV5-1 to TRBJ2-5; D is unresolved. The CDR3 extends over 14 amino acids. Germline CDR1 is SGHRS and CDR2 is YFSETQ. Trimming left V 0 bases short and J 0 bases short, with 6 bases between. CDR3 amino acids: CASSLDTYQETQYF. The CDR3 coding sequence is TGCGCCAGCAGCTTGGATACTTACCAAGAGACCCAGTACTTC.

This clone was detected once. The chain joins TRBV5-4 to TRBJ2-7, with D perhaps assigned TRBD1 or TRBD2 (5 bases each). Germline CDR1 is SGHNT and CDR2 is YYREEE (reference sequence). CDR3 length: 16 residues. Between the trimmed V and J ends, which lost 0 bases and 2 bases, there was a span of 15 bases. The CDR3 here is CASSLGQSGPTYEQYF. The CDR3 bases are TGTGCCAGCAGCTTGGGACAATCGGGACCTACCTACGAGCAGTACTTC.

V usage is TRBV28 and J usage is TRBJ2-5; D may be TRBD1 or TRBD2 (5 bases each). V lost 5 bases to trimming and J lost 11 bases, with 21 bases between them. Germline CDR1 reads MDHEN; CDR2 reads SYDVKM. This CDR3 region has 14 residues. The DNA of the CDR3 is TGTGCCAGCAGTACCGGGACGGTACGAAGGGAGCAGTACTTC. It yields the protein CASSTGTVRREQYF. The whole variable domain, remainder taken from reference TRBV28 and TRBJ2-5, is DVKVTQSSRYLVKRTGEKVFLECVQDMDHENMFWYRQDPGLGLRLIYFSYDVKMKEKGDIPEGYSVSREKKERFSLILESASTNQTSMYLCASSTGTVRREQYFGPGTRLLVL.

The V and J genes are TRBV30 and TRBJ2-4, with D perhaps being TRBD1 or TRBD2 (7 bases each). This CDR3 comprises 16 residues. Trimming left V 0 bases short and J 8 bases short, with 20 bases between. Germline lookup yields CDR1 GTSNPN and CDR2 SVGIG (reference sequence). Written as DNA, the CDR3 is TGTGCCTGGAGTGTGGGAGGGGGCAGACGTCGGGACATTCAGTACTTC. Protein sequence: CAWSVGGGRRRDIQYF.

This sequence joins TRBV2 and TRBJ2-7, with D maybe TRBD1 (6 bases). This CDR3 has 12 residues. Trimming stripped 7 bases from V and 3 bases from J, with 10 bases between. CDR1 is SNHLY, CDR2 FYNNEI, per germline. This CDR3 is CASKDSYYEQYF. The CDR3 DNA follows: TGTGCCAGCAAGGACAGCTACTACGAGCAGTACTTC.

The chain uses TRBV6-1 and TRBJ2-7; 7 nucleotides agree with TRBD1. The CDR3 contains 15 residues. The ends lost 6 bases at V and 4 bases at J; junction bases unmatched: 12. Germline V lookup: CDR1 MNHNS, CDR2 SASEGT. The CDR3 is CASSSGGQVIYEQYF. Written as DNA, the CDR3 is TGTGCCAGCAGCTCAGGCGGACAGGTGATTTACGAGCAGTACTTC.

In its sample, this clone was seen once. The V gene is TRBV6-6, the J gene TRBJ1-3; D call uncertain. Trimming left V 1 base short and J 4 bases short, with 14 bases between. The CDR3 loop spans 16 amino acids. CDR1 MNHNY and CDR2 SVGAGI come from the germline V gene (reference sequence). Written as DNA, the CDR3 is TGTGCCAGCAGTTACTGGGCAGTCCCATCGGGAAACACCATATATTTT. As protein: CASSYWAVPSGNTIYF.

The J gene is TRBJ2-7, the V gene TRBV7-3, with D perhaps TRBD2 (5 bases). With 1 base removed from V and 3 bases from J, the gap between germline ends came to 7 bases. This CDR3 has 13 amino acids. Germline V gives CDR1 SGHTA, CDR2 FQGTGA. CDR3: CASSLKSGYEQYF. CDR3 DNA sequence: TGTGCCAGCAGCTTAAAAAGCGGCTACGAGCAGTACTTC.

The J gene is TRBJ1-1, the V gene TRBV6-5; D is unclear. Trimming took off 5 bases at V and 4 bases at J, with 11 bases between the two ends. This CDR3 comprises 13 residues. Germline assignment: CDR1 MNHEY and CDR2 SVGAGI. The CDR3 sequence is CASSRNGFTEAFF. In DNA form, the CDR3 reads TGTGCCAGCAGTAGAAACGGGTTCACTGAAGCTTTCTTT.

This rearrangement joins TRBV6-5 to TRBJ1-1; D remains unclear. V lost 5 bases and J lost 3, with 16 bases in between. The germline gives CDR1 MNHEY, CDR2 SVGAGI. This CDR3 has 15 amino acids. The CDR3 sequence is CASSPPLGGYTEAFF. DNA for the CDR3: TGTGCCAGCAGTCCGCCCTTAGGAGGGTACACTGAAGCTTTCTTT.

The CDR3 DNA reads TGTGCCAGCAGCTCCGGGGGGGTTCGAACCGGGGAGCTGTTTTTT. Protein sequence: CASSSGGVRTGELFF. This chain uses TRBV11-3 with TRBJ2-2; 8 bases are a match to TRBD2. Per the germline V gene, CDR1 is SGHNT and CDR2 is YENEEA. The CDR3 is 15 amino acids. J gave up 5 bases and V 4 bases, and 6 bases lay outside the gene matches.

The gene calls are TRBV14 and TRBJ2-3; D is unresolved. The CDR3 contains 13 residues. CDR1 and CDR2 from the germline V gene are SGHDN and FVKESK. Trimming pared 1 base from V and 2 bases from J, leaving 4 bases between. The CDR3 DNA is TGTGCCAGCAGCCAAGCTCCCACAGATACGCAGTATTTT. Protein: CASSQAPTDTQYF.

On this clone itself: The sample carries other DNA sequences with the same CDR3. J is TRBJ2-3 and V is TRBV10-1; D possibly corresponds to TRBD2 (5 bases). V was shortened by 3 bases and J by 3 bases, with 7 bases between the two germline ends. This CDR3 is 13 amino acids long. CDR1 is WNHNN and CDR2 is SYGVQD in the germline V gene (reference sequence). CDR3 sequence: CASSDSGTDTQYF. In DNA form, the CDR3 reads TGCGCCAGCAGTGACTCGGGGACAGATACGCAGTATTTT.

The rearrangement links TRBV7-3 to TRBJ1-1; 8 bases are a match to TRBD1. This CDR3 has 14 residues. Germline-derived CDR1 and CDR2 are SGHTA and FQGTGA. J lost 1 base, V lost 5 bases, and 3 bases had no gene match. CDR3 nucleotides: TGTGCCAGCAGCCCGGGACAGGCGAACACTGAAGCTTTCTTT. The encoded protein is CASSPGQANTEAFF.

J is TRBJ1-5 and V is TRBV28; no definite D call. The CDR3 is 11 residues long. In germline, CDR1 is MDHEN, CDR2 SYDVKM. V was shortened by 6 bases and J by 4 bases, with 4 bases between the two germline ends. CDR3 DNA sequence: TGTGCCAGCAGGCGTAATCAGCCCCAGCATTTT. It specifies CASRRNQPQHF.

The gene calls are TRBV6-1 and TRBJ2-4; the match to TRBD1 covers 7 bases. The CDR3 is 16 residues long. Germline assignment: CDR1 MNHNS and CDR2 SASEGT. The trim removed 2 bases at V and 1 base at J, leaving 5 bases unmatched. Here the CDR3 reads CASSEQAQGAKNIQYF. The CDR3 nucleotides read TGTGCCAGCAGTGAACAGGCACAGGGGGCCAAAAACATTCAGTACTTC.

V is TRBV5-1 and J is TRBJ1-1; weak D call: TRBD1 (6 bases). The CDR3 is made up of 15 amino acids. Germline V gene lookup returns CDR1 SGHRS and CDR2 YFSETQ. Trimming stripped 4 bases from V and 0 bases from J, with 13 bases between. The CDR3 nucleotides are TGCGCCAGCAGCCAGGGACACCTGATGAACACTGAAGCTTTCTTT. This sequence encodes CASSQGHLMNTEAFF.